Listed below are T cell receptor beta chains from one sample, sequenced in a study of cytomegalovirus exposure and HLA in healthy donors. Libraries were prepared by immunoSEQ multiplex PCR; TCRdb keeps only in-frame clonotypes and omits some of them. The sample yields around 75,000 clones, 75% to 80% seen once. Sequenced input: PBMCs. Source of these receptors: a man aged 40-55 years in good health and CMV-seronegative. The CDR3 runs from the conserved cysteine through the conserved F or W. The D gene is left open where the match is weak. Size is omitted from some rows. Given values are once, few, many or a class for expanded clones.

TRBD1,TRBV5-6,TRBJ2-3,NA,14,CASSTGGAGDTQYF,TGTGCCAGCTCGACAGGGGGCGCGGGAGATACGCAGTATTTT
NA,TRBV29-1,TRBJ1-5,NA,12,CSVGASNQPQHF,TGCAGCGTTGGGGCCAGCAATCAGCCCCAGCATTTT
NA,TRBV6-5,TRBJ2-5,NA,15,CASSYWAGLGETQYF,TGTGCCAGCAGTTACTGGGCGGGTCTGGGCGAGACCCAGTACTTC
NA,TRBV28,TRBJ1-5,NA,12,CASNEGGQPQHF,TGTGCCAGCAATGAGGGGGGGCAGCCCCAGCATTTT
NA,TRBV5-1,TRBJ1-6,NA,17,CASSLALQGLSNSPLHF,TGCGCCAGCAGCTTGGCCTTACAGGGTTTAAGCAATTCACCCCTCCACTTT
NA,TRBV7-9,TRBJ1-3,NA,14,CANSSRFSGNTIYF,TGTGCCAACAGCTCCCGGTTCTCTGGAAACACCATATATTTT
NA,TRBV28,TRBJ1-1,NA,14,CASSLFSEDSLAFF,TGTGCCAGCAGTTTATTTTCCGAGGACAGCCTAGCTTTCTTT
TRBD1,TRBV28,TRBJ2-7,NA,14,CASSLPGQIYEQYF,TGTGCCAGCAGTCTACCGGGACAGATCTACGAGCAGTACTTC
NA,TRBV19,TRBJ2-7,once,16,CASPVGAARRGPEQYF,TGTGCCAGTCCAGTTGGGGCCGCCCGGAGGGGGCCCGAGCAGTACTTC
NA,TRBV7-6,TRBJ2-5,few,14,CASSLGQGLETQYF,TGTGCCAGCAGCTTAGGGCAGGGGCTAGAGACCCAGTACTTC
NA,TRBV27,TRBJ1-2,NA,13,CASSLAGAWGYTF,TGTGCCAGCAGTTTAGCGGGGGCTTGGGGCTACACCTTC
NA,TRBV6-5,TRBJ1-2,NA,14,CASTVNRFNYGYTF,TGTGCCAGCACCGTGAACAGGTTTAACTATGGCTACACCTTC
TRBD2,TRBV6-6,TRBJ2-1,NA,15,CASTNGGGRYNEQFF,TGTGCCAGCACTAACGGGGGGGGCCGATACAATGAGCAGTTCTTC
NA,TRBV5-4,TRBJ2-3,NA,13,CASSSDRGDTQYF,TGTGCCAGCAGCTCGGACAGAGGGGATACGCAGTATTTT
TRBD1,TRBV7-9,TRBJ2-1,NA,15,CASSSAGQGWNEQFF,TGTGCCAGCAGCTCCGCCGGACAGGGATGGAATGAGCAGTTCTTC
NA,TRBV7-6,TRBJ2-7,NA,18,CASSLGPLARGVSYEQYF,TGTGCCAGCAGCTTAGGGCCCCTCGCGCGGGGAGTATCCTACGAGCAGTACTTC
NA,TRBV9,TRBJ2-2,NA,18,CASSVGVGLSGDTGELFF,TGTGCCAGCAGCGTAGGAGTCGGATTGTCAGGGGATACCGGGGAGCTGTTTTTT
NA,TRBV6-6,TRBJ1-6,NA,12,CASRRDNSPLHF,TGTGCCAGCAGACGGGATAATTCACCCCTCCACTTT
TRBD1,TRBV5-4,TRBJ1-5,NA,15,CASSSGGQYNQPQHF,TGTGCCAGCAGCTCAGGGGGACAGTACAATCAGCCCCAGCATTTT
NA,TRBV4-2,TRBJ1-2,NA,16,CASSQVPYREGYGYTF,TGTGCCAGCAGCCAAGTACCGTACAGGGAAGGCTATGGCTACACCTTC
TRBD1,TRBV5-1,TRBJ1-6,NA,14,CASSGTVDNSPLHF,TGCGCCAGCAGCGGGACAGTGGATAATTCACCCCTCCACTTT
NA,TRBV19,TRBJ2-1,NA,13,CASSWSSYNEQFF,TGTGCCAGTAGCTGGAGCTCCTACAATGAGCAGTTCTTC
TRBD1,TRBV29-1,TRBJ2-3,NA,14,CSASGQGGSDTQYF,TGCAGCGCCTCCGGACAGGGAGGCTCAGATACACAGTATTTT
NA,TRBV5-1,TRBJ1-2,NA,13,CASSPGTNYGYTF,TGCGCCAGCAGCCCGGGGACTAACTATGGCTACACCTTC
NA,TRBV6-5,TRBJ1-6,NA,14,CASRLGQSHSPLHF,TGTGCCAGCAGGCTAGGACAGTCCCATTCACCCCTCCACTTT
NA,TRBV7-2,TRBJ1-2,NA,13,CASRLGLDHGYTF,TGTGCCAGCAGGCTAGGACTCGACCATGGCTACACCTTC
NA,TRBV7-8,TRBJ1-1,NA,14,CASSVLTANTEAFF,TGTGCCAGCAGCGTTCTAACAGCGAACACTGAAGCTTTCTTT
TRBD2,TRBV5-4,TRBJ2-5,NA,14,CASSSSSGGETQYF,TGTGCCAGCAGCTCCTCTAGCGGGGGGGAGACCCAGTACTTC
NA,TRBV27,TRBJ2-5,NA,13,CASSAREQETQYF,TGTGCCAGCAGTGCAAGAGAGCAAGAGACCCAGTACTTC
NA,TRBV2,TRBJ1-6,once,14,CASSESYRDSPLHF,TGTGCCAGCAGTGAGTCGTACAGGGATTCACCCCTCCACTTT
TRBD1,TRBV18,TRBJ1-2,few,15,CASSAGQGEGYGYTF,TGTGCCAGCTCAGCCGGACAGGGCGAGGGCTATGGCTACACCTTC
NA,TRBV5-1,TRBJ1-4,NA,14,CASSLGQPKEKLFF,TGCGCCAGCAGCTTGGGACAGCCCAAAGAAAAACTGTTTTTT
NA,TRBV7-2,TRBJ2-1,NA,13,CASSFTGSNEQFF,TGTGCCAGCAGCTTTACAGGGAGCAATGAGCAGTTCTTC
NA,TRBV2,TRBJ1-5,NA,12,CASSRQVQPQHF,TGTGCCAGCAGTCGACAGGTACAGCCCCAGCATTTT
NA,TRBV6-1,TRBJ2-7,NA,15,CASSEAAGSSYEQYF,TGTGCCAGCAGTGAAGCGGCTGGGAGCTCCTACGAGCAGTACTTC
NA,TRBV2,TRBJ1-5,NA,11,CASSERWPQHF,TGTGCCAGCAGTGAGAGGTGGCCCCAGCATTTT
TRBD1,TRBV13,TRBJ1-2,NA,17,CASSLPYLTGTDYGYTF,TGTGCCAGCAGCTTACCTTATCTGACCGGGACAGACTATGGCTACACCTTC
NA,TRBV7-9,TRBJ1-5,few,13,CASSLREEQPQHF,TGTGCCAGCAGCCTCCGGGAAGAACAGCCCCAGCATTTT
TRBD1,TRBV7-2,TRBJ1-1,few,14,CASSTRQGGTEAFF,TGTGCCAGCAGCACCCGACAGGGGGGTACTGAAGCTTTCTTT
TRBD1,TRBV7-6,TRBJ1-5,NA,15,CASSRMTGLNQPQHF,TGTGCCAGCAGCCGGATGACAGGGCTTAATCAGCCCCAGCATTTT
NA,TRBV6-1,TRBJ2-7,NA,15,CASSEGRGSSYEQYF,TGTGCCAGCAGTGAAGGAAGGGGGAGCTCCTACGAGCAGTACTTC
NA,TRBV4-3,TRBJ2-1,NA,16,CASSQDPGVVSNEQFF,TGCGCCAGCAGCCAAGATCCGGGGGTGGTGTCCAATGAGCAGTTCTTC
TRBD1,TRBV5-1,TRBJ1-6,NA,18,CASSLDIQGSSYNSPLHF,TGCGCCAGCAGCTTGGACATACAGGGGAGCTCCTATAATTCACCCCTCCACTTT
NA,TRBV25-1,TRBJ2-5,NA,13,CASSRQPQETQYF,TGTGCCAGCAGTCGACAGCCCCAAGAGACCCAGTACTTC
TRBD1,TRBV29-1,TRBJ2-3,NA,15,CSVEDVTGGTDTQYF,TGCAGCGTTGAAGATGTAACAGGGGGCACAGATACGCAGTATTTT
TRBD1,TRBV29-1,TRBJ1-1,few,15,CSVQRGDRGFTEAFF,TGCAGCGTCCAGCGAGGGGACAGGGGGTTCACTGAAGCTTTCTTT
TRBD1,TRBV7-2,TRBJ2-1,NA,17,CASSSIPGQGLGNEQFF,TGTGCCAGCAGCTCAATACCGGGACAGGGTTTGGGGAATGAGCAGTTCTTC
NA,TRBV6-5,TRBJ2-7,few,14,CASSSFLTTYEQYF,TGTGCCAGCAGTTCCTTCCTAACCACCTACGAGCAGTACTTC
NA,TRBV6-1,TRBJ2-7,NA,14,CASTDTVFSYEQYF,TGTGCCAGCACCGACACGGTCTTCTCCTACGAGCAGTACTTC
TRBD1,TRBV4-1,TRBJ2-7,NA,17,CASSQVYPGQGEYEQYF,TGCGCCAGCAGCCAAGTATATCCGGGACAGGGAGAATACGAGCAGTACTTC
NA,TRBV25-1,TRBJ2-7,few,12,CASSLNYHEQYF,TGTGCCAGCAGCTTGAACTATCACGAGCAGTACTTC
TRBD2,TRBV28,TRBJ2-3,NA,17,CASSYVGTSGDQGTQYF,TGTGCCAGCAGTTACGTCGGGACTAGCGGGGATCAGGGTACGCAGTATTTT
NA,TRBV7-3,TRBJ1-2,NA,15,CASSLRGDSPYGYTF,TGTGCCAGCAGCTTAAGGGGAGACTCTCCATATGGCTACACCTTC
NA,TRBV6-5,TRBJ1-5,NA,15,CASSYSQGMDQPQHF,TGTGCCAGCAGTTACTCCCAGGGTATGGATCAGCCCCAGCATTTT
TRBD1,TRBV19,TRBJ2-5,once,12,CASSGTEETQYF,TGTGCCAGTAGTGGGACAGAAGAGACCCAGTACTTC